The 17 T cell receptor beta chains presented below share a single source sample, sequenced in a study of regulatory dendritic cells for organ transplantation. Sorted T cells were CFSE-labeled and cultured 5 days with allogeneic regulatory or mature dendritic cells at 1:10. For these receptors, no antigen is known. Profiled with immunoSEQ multiplex PCR; TCRdb holds only in-frame clones, not every one. Altogether roughly 23,000 clones are present, over 75% being singletons, with the ten largest covering about 0.24%. The sequencing input was naive CD4+ T cells from blood cultured with dendritic cells. The sample's subset: CD45RA+ naive T cells. The receptors shown here come from a human donor in good health.

This chain connects TRBV9 to TRBJ1-1; 8 bases match TRBD1. Trimming removed 0 bases from V and 3 bases from J; junction bases left unmatched: 13. Germline values: CDR1 SGDLS, CDR2 YYNGEE. The CDR3 is 18 amino acids. CDR3 bases: TGTGCCAGCAGCGTAGGTGGGGCAGGGGGCGATCAATACACTGAAGCTTTCTTT. This gives the protein CASSVGGAGGDQYTEAFF.

V and J are TRBV7-9 and TRBJ2-7; the D gene is possibly TRBD1 (5 bases). Germline V gene data show CDR1 as SEHNR and CDR2 as FQNEAQ (reference sequence). V dropped 3 bases and J dropped 3 bases, with 18 bases sitting between them. The CDR3 sequence is 16 residues long. The CDR3 DNA sequence: TGTGCCAGCAGCTTCCTGACAGCCCAAACTGTCTACGAGCAGTACTTC. This sequence encodes CASSFLTAQTVYEQYF.

The chain carries TRBV7-3 and TRBJ2-3; D perhaps matches TRBD2 (5 bases). V was pared by 3 bases and J by 4 bases, with 11 bases between. Germline lookup yields CDR1 SGHTA and CDR2 FQGTGA. CDR3 size: 14 residues. In DNA, the CDR3 is TGTGCCAGCAGCTTGGACGGGATCTCAGATACGCAGTATTTT. Translation: CASSLDGISDTQYF.

The V and J genes are TRBV14 and TRBJ1-1; D is unclear. Germline CDR1 reads SGHDN; CDR2 reads FVKESK. V lost 4 bases, J lost 4 bases, and 16 bases lay in between. The CDR3 is 15 residues long. The CDR3 DNA is TGTGCCAGCAGCCGAACCCAGACCTTGGGCACTGAAGCTTTCTTT. Protein sequence: CASSRTQTLGTEAFF.

The chain is built from TRBV9 and TRBJ2-3, with D possibly being TRBD2 (5 bases). In germline, CDR1 is SGDLS, CDR2 YYNGEE. The CDR3 is made up of 14 amino acids. The V gene lost 3 bases and the J gene lost 5 bases, with 13 bases spanning the gap. The CDR3 region is CASSALPSGDTQYF. The CDR3 DNA is TGTGCCAGCAGCGCCCTCCCAAGCGGAGATACGCAGTATTTT.

V usage is TRBV7-6 and J usage is TRBJ2-5; 9 nucleotides agree with TRBD2. This CDR3 comprises 16 residues. CDR1 is SGHVS, CDR2 FNYEAQ, per germline. V gave up 1 base and J gave up 4 bases; unmatched junction bases: 7. CDR3 residues: CASSLEAGGVGETQYF. The CDR3 bases are TGTGCCAGCAGCTTAGAAGCGGGAGGAGTGGGAGAGACCCAGTACTTC. Complete variable domain (other parts from reference TRBV7-6 and TRBJ2-5): GAGVSQSPRYKVTKRGQDVALRCDPISGHVSLYWYRQALGQGPEFLTYFNYEAQQDKSGLPNDRFSAERPEGSISTLTIQRTEQRDSAMYRCASSLEAGGVGETQYFGPGTRLLVL.

The chain is built from TRBV4-2 and TRBJ2-3; 7 bases agree with TRBD2. This CDR3 region has 17 residues. Germline CDR1 reads LGHNA; CDR2 reads YNFKEQ. The trim removed 5 bases at V and 0 bases at J, leaving 11 bases unmatched. The chain's CDR3 is CASSGRGSGQSTDTQYF. The CDR3 nucleotides are TGTGCCAGCAGCGGAAGAGGTAGCGGGCAGAGCACAGATACGCAGTATTTT.

This clone was seen a handful of times. The chain recombines TRBV6-6 with TRBJ1-1; D is ambiguous. Trimming removed 7 bases at V and 1 base at J, with 16 bases between. CDR1 is MNHNY, CDR2 SVGAGI, per germline (reference sequence). This CDR3 has 15 residues. The CDR3 nucleotides read TGTGCCAGCAACGTACCTGTATCAGGGAACACTGAAGCTTTCTTT. As protein: CASNVPVSGNTEAFF.

This clone has just a few counts. The V gene is TRBV9, the J gene TRBJ1-5; D gene unclear. The CDR3 loop spans 11 amino acids. Trimming took 0 bases from V and 7 from J, leaving 2 bases between them. Germline CDR1 and CDR2: SGDLS and YYNGEE. CDR3 DNA: TGTGCCAGCAGCGTAGGCCAGCCCCAGCATTTT. Translating it yields CASSVGQPQHF.

This rearrangement joins TRBV7-2 to TRBJ2-1; D possibly corresponds to TRBD2 (6 bases). V lost 7 bases, J lost 3 bases, and 16 bases lay in between. The CDR3 is made up of 15 amino acids. The germline V gene encodes CDR1 SGHTA and CDR2 FQGNSA. In DNA, the CDR3 is TGTGCCAGCATCCTTTTGCGGGGTTTCTACAATGAGCAGTTCTTC. This codes for CASILLRGFYNEQFF. Based on the CDR3 plus reference TRBV7-2 and TRBJ2-1, the full variable domain is GAGVSQSPSNKVTEKGKDVELRCDPISGHTALYWYRQSLGQGLEFLIYFQGNSAPDKSGLPSDRFSAERTGGSVSTLTIQRTQQEDSAVYLCASILLRGFYNEQFFGPGTRLTVL.

The chain is built from TRBV19 and TRBJ1-1; possibly TRBD1 for D (6 bases). The CDR3 extends over 11 amino acids. CDR1 is LNHDA and CDR2 is SQIVND in the germline V gene (reference sequence). The V end was cut by 3 bases, the J end by 10 bases, with 9 bases between. The CDR3 reads CASSMMGAAFF. CDR3 nucleotides: TGTGCCAGTAGTATGATGGGGGCAGCTTTCTTT. Supplemented by reference TRBV19 and TRBJ1-1, the full variable domain reads DGGITQSPKYLFRKEGQNVTLSCEQNLNHDAMYWYRQDPGQGLRLIYYSQIVNDFQKGDIAEGYSVSREKKESFPLTVTSAQKNPTAFYLCASSMMGAAFFGQGTRLTVV.

The V and J genes are TRBV18 and TRBJ2-7, with TRBD2 identical over 8 bases. With 3 bases clipped from V and 2 bases from J, the junction kept 12 bases outside the gene matches. From germline, CDR1 is KGHSH and CDR2 LQKENI. This CDR3 spans 17 amino acids. The CDR3 coding sequence is TGTGCCAGCTCACCGTGGGGTCTAGCGGGTAATACCTACGAGCAGTACTTC. Translated, it gives CASSPWGLAGNTYEQYF.

The chain uses TRBV2 and TRBJ2-7; TRBD2 matches 9 bases. Trimming cost V 4 bases and J 4 bases; bases outside gene matches: 5. From germline, CDR1 is SNHLY and CDR2 FYNNEI. The CDR3 runs to 14 residues. The CDR3 bases are TGTGCCAGCAGTGCTGAGACTAGCGGATACGAGCAGTACTTC. It codes for CASSAETSGYEQYF.

V usage is TRBV28 and J usage is TRBJ2-7; 7 positions agree with TRBD1. V was clipped by 2 bases and J by 2 bases; unmatched bases: 12. Germline V gene sequence: CDR1 MDHEN, CDR2 SYDVKM. The CDR3 contains 17 residues. The CDR3 loop reads CASSLGAGGIRTYEQYF. The CDR3 DNA follows: TGTGCCAGCAGTTTAGGGGCAGGGGGTATAAGAACCTACGAGCAGTACTTC. Supplemented by reference TRBV28 and TRBJ2-7, the full variable domain reads DVKVTQSSRYLVKRTGEKVFLECVQDMDHENMFWYRQDPGLGLRLIYFSYDVKMKEKGDIPEGYSVSREKKERFSLILESASTNQTSMYLCASSLGAGGIRTYEQYFGPGTRLTVT.

The V call is TRBV7-9, the J call TRBJ2-5; D call uncertain. The J call may be in error: the DNA end matches TRBJ2-7 better. Germline V gives CDR1 SEHNR, CDR2 FQNEAQ (reference sequence). This CDR3 has 15 residues. CDR3 region: CASSFPLVTYNEQYF. The DNA for the CDR3 is TGTGCCAGCAGCTTCCCGCTAGTAACGTACAACGAGCAGTACTTC.

This chain links TRBV11-2 with TRBJ2-7, with TRBD1 identical over 11 bases. After removal of 5 bases from V and 3 bases from J, the junction contained 6 bases not matched to a gene. CDR1 and CDR2 from the germline V gene are SGHAT and FQNNGV. The CDR3 covers 15 residues. CDR3 coding DNA: TGTGCCAGCAGCACCCGGGACAGGGGGTTCTACGAGCAGTACTTC. It yields the protein CASSTRDRGFYEQYF.

The rearrangement joins TRBV7-3 to TRBJ2-1, with no clear D. The CDR3 covers 13 residues. Between the trimmed V and J ends, which lost 5 bases and 10 bases, there was a span of 15 bases. CDR1 SGHTA and CDR2 FQGTGA come from the germline V gene. The CDR3 spells CASSIRKGGEQFF. CDR3 bases: TGTGCCAGCAGCATAAGAAAGGGTGGGGAGCAGTTCTTC. The full variable domain, its missing parts supplied by reference TRBV7-3 and TRBJ2-1, is GAGVSQTPSNKVTEKGKYVELRCDPISGHTALYWYRQSLGQGPEFLIYFQGTGAADDSGLPNDRFFAVRPEGSVSTLKIQRTERGDSAVYLCASSIRKGGEQFFGPGTRLTVL.